This T cell receptor (beta chain) comes out of a study of molecular identifiers for immune sequencing clone quantification (dated by TCRdb to the late 2010s). Looking at the study overall: For a replicate experiment, RNA from roughly 20,000 or 100,000 naive CD8 T cells was divided into five aliquots, and four of the five aliquots were sequenced. This methods study benchmarked molecular-identifier clustering-based TCR repertoire sequencing (MIDCIRS) and TCR RNA copy counting, using CD8 T cells to do so.

Many counts were recorded for this clonotype. Its antigen remains undetermined. No qualities accompany the bases; no much larger clone lies one base away. Trimming removed 5 bases from V and 1 base from J, leaving 12 bases between the germline ends. Taken from the germline V gene, the CDR1 and CDR2 loops are MNHNS and SASEGT. There are 14 amino acids in the CDR3, from cysteine to phenylalanine inclusive. Here the CDR3 DNA is all that survives: 42 bases in frame from base 1. Overall study results and their limits: When barcode sub-clustering was not used, chimeric consensus sequences inflated TCR diversity, with chimeras reaching as high as 47%. Modeling estimated around 3.2 recovered TCR RNA copies per cell, compared with about 10 by digital PCR, which implies roughly 30% capture efficiency. Identical TCR molecules sharing a barcode could cause highly expanded clone sizes to be underestimated. Spiked-in Jurkat TCR RNA equal to a single cell's worth was reported to be detectable even within 1,100,000 naive CD8 T cells. The naive libraries included spiked-in Jurkat TCR RNA (10 copies' worth), and this Jurkat TCR RNA is not part of the donor repertoire. Clones above 20 RNA copies held over 97% of molecules in CMV-specific effector cells but under 1% in naive cells.

To prepare the library, PCR was applied. Sequencing used a NextSeq 500. Bulk TCR libraries were made following a previously described method, with the TCR primers given in Table S5. Total RNA was purified with the Qiagen AllPrep DNA/RNA kit. Reads from multiple sequencing runs of the same library were pooled before analysis. As for how the authors treated the data: Reads were retained only if the reads had an exact TCR constant sequence, and the retained reads were trimmed to 150 nt and grouped according to their 12-nt molecular barcodes. Reads inside each barcode group were sub-clustered using a 15% Levenshtein threshold, and a quality-weighted consensus sequence was constructed for each RNA molecule. Non-functional sequences were discarded, and so were lower-count sequences lying one edit away from another sequence. Barcode sub-clusters with fewer than 20% of the maximum read count were removed, based on fitting two negative binomial distributions. TCRdb passed the public sequencing reads through fastp at Q25 and MiXCR, retaining productive beta sequences. Identical CDR3 protein sequences are pooled into one entry, listed with their most common genes and DNA. TCRdb's processing, not the study's, gives the V and J calls here. The sample table holds hundreds of thousands of distinct CDR3 sequences, of which less than 30% were seen once. Clones ranked in the top ten supply about 0.73% of the sample.

Naive CD8 T cell libraries were made from around 20,000 to 1,000,000 sorted cells using 10%, 30% or 50% of purified RNA. Naive CD8 T cells were FACS-sorted as CD8+CD4-CCR7+CD45RA+ on a BD FACSAria II into RLT Plus buffer. To test detection sensitivity, Jurkat RNA equivalent to more than 8 TCR copies was spiked into samples of roughly 17,000-1,000,000 naive CD8 T cells. Enrichment of CD8 T cells was performed with RosetteSep CD8+ T Cell Enrichment Cocktail and Ficoll-Paque, after which ACK red cell lysis was carried out. The chain employs TRBV6-1 and TRBJ2-7; possibly the D gene is TRBD1, per 5 matching bases. The sequenced material came from naive CD8+ T cells from blood, with Jurkat cell RNA spiked in. The intended sense of this specimen's cell subset or site label: FACS-sorted CD8+CD4-CCR7+CD45RA+ naive T cells. This receptor was taken from a human donor in good health. Some libraries in this study had Jurkat cell RNA spiked in. The CDR3 region reads CASSSRTSSYEQYF. The bases are TGTGCCAGCAGTTCGCGGACAAGTTCCTACGAGCAGTACTTC.